The 14 T cell receptor beta chains given below trace back to one sample, sequenced in a study of T cells in Graves' hyperthyroidism and ophthalmopathy. Regions amplified from RNA transcripts were the TCR beta CDR3 regions. Primed by the HTBI set, a first-round RT-PCR was run on the TCR CDR3. Each CDR3 protein gets one entry after TCRdb re-called the multiplex PCR reads with MiXCR. This table has some 460,000 distinct CDR3 sequences, around a sixth appearing once. Sequencing was carried out using blood. The receptors derive from a woman under 30 with Graves' hyperthyroidism.

This clonotype has a handful of counts. The chain uses TRBV28 and TRBJ1-4, with D possibly matching TRBD1 (5 bases). In germline, CDR1 is MDHEN, CDR2 SYDVKM. CDR3 length: 16 amino acids. The V and J ends lost 3 bases and 0 bases respectively, with 11 bases between them. CDR3 loop: CASSLDGGATNEKLFF. The CDR3 bases are TGTGCCAGCAGTTTGGATGGGGGAGCAACTAATGAAAAACTGTTTTTT.

This clonotype was picked up many times. This chain links TRBV11-3 with TRBJ2-2; D uncertain. The CDR3 loop spans 12 amino acids. Trimming pared 5 bases from V and 7 bases from J, leaving 8 bases between. Germline-derived CDR1 and CDR2 are SGHNT and YENEEA. Written as DNA, the CDR3 is TGTGCCAGCAGCGAGAATGGCGGGGAGCTGTTTTTT. Its translation: CASSENGGELFF. Drawing the rest from reference TRBV11-3 and TRBJ2-2, the complete variable domain is EAGVVQSPRYKIIEKKQPVAFWCNPISGHNTLYWYLQNLGQGPELLIRYENEEAVDDSQLPKDRFSAERLKGVDSTLKIQPAELGDSAVYLCASSENGGELFFGEGSRLTVL.

This clonotype was recorded many times. The chain joins TRBV7-9 to TRBJ1-2; TRBD1 aligns across 10 bases. CDR3 size: 16 residues. Germline V gives CDR1 SEHNR, CDR2 FQNEAQ (reference sequence). The J segment lost 0 bases and the V segment lost 5 bases, leaving 6 bases of the junction unmatched. The CDR3 protein is CASSHGQGVANYGYTF. The CDR3 nucleotides read TGTGCCAGCAGCCATGGACAGGGGGTAGCTAACTATGGCTACACCTTC.

This clonotype was picked up many times. The chain recombines TRBV5-1 with TRBJ1-6; D uncertain. From germline, CDR1 is SGHRS and CDR2 YFSETQ. The CDR3 has 13 residues. V was trimmed by 1 base and J by 5 bases, leaving 4 bases between them. The CDR3 DNA sequence: TGCGCCAGCAGCTTGACGGATAATTCACCCCTCCACTTT. Amino acid sequence: CASSLTDNSPLHF.

This clonotype was seen ten or more times. The chain carries TRBV27 and TRBJ1-4, with a tentative D call TRBD1 (5 bases). This CDR3 spans 15 amino acids. Germline CDR1 and CDR2: MNHEY and SMNVEV (reference sequence). V was shortened by 6 bases and J by 0 bases, with 11 bases between the two germline ends. The CDR3 region is CASSPQGATNEKLFF. The CDR3 DNA follows: TGTGCCAGCAGCCCGCAGGGCGCAACTAATGAAAAACTGTTTTTT.

In its sample, this clonotype was seen many times. V and J are TRBV6-1 and TRBJ1-2; possible D gene TRBD1, 6 bases. Germline-derived CDR1 and CDR2 are MNHNS and SASEGT. Trimming stripped 5 bases from V and 0 bases from J, with 16 bases between. The CDR3 length is 16 residues. This chain's CDR3 is CASSPRGHVSNYGYTF. The CDR3 coding sequence is TGTGCCAGCAGTCCCAGGGGTCACGTTTCTAACTATGGCTACACCTTC.

This clonotype was seen repeatedly, ten times or more. The gene calls are TRBV6-1 and TRBJ2-7; 11 nucleotides agree with TRBD1. CDR1 is MNHNS, CDR2 SASEGT, per germline. Losses at the gene ends were 7 bases for V and 2 bases for J; bases not matched to a gene: 7. CDR3 size: 15 residues. CDR3 sequence: CASKSGTGGPYEQYF. In DNA form, the CDR3 reads TGTGCCAGCAAATCCGGGACAGGGGGTCCCTACGAGCAGTACTTC.

This clonotype was picked up many times. V usage is TRBV20-1 and J usage is TRBJ2-2, with 11 nucleotides matching TRBD2. Trimming cost V 3 bases and J 5 bases; bases outside gene matches: 8. The CDR3 extends over 16 amino acids. CDR1 is DFQATT, CDR2 SNEGSKA, per germline (reference sequence). DNA of the CDR3: TGCAGTGCTAGGGTAGCGGGGGGGCCCGAAACCGGGGAGCTGTTTTTT. It encodes CSARVAGGPETGELFF.

This clonotype appeared many times. The chain is built from TRBV20-1 and TRBJ1-2; D gene uncertain. Germline assignment: CDR1 DFQATT and CDR2 SNEGSKA (reference sequence). Trimming cost V 3 bases and J 7 bases, with 12 bases left between them. This CDR3 contains 12 residues. The CDR3 bases are TGCAGTGCTAGCAACAGAGCGTCTGGCTACACCTTC. The encoded protein is CSASNRASGYTF.

On this clonotype: This could be a read error, since a much larger clone is one nucleotide away. The chain joins TRBV12-3 or TRBV12-4 to TRBJ1-6; D not resolved. Trimming removed 1 base at V and 7 bases at J, with 11 bases between. This CDR3 spans 15 amino acids. CDR3 sequence: CASSLDLGMNSPLHF. The CDR3 DNA reads as TGTGCCAGCAGTTTAGATTTGGGAATGAATTCACCCCTCCACTTT.

Ten or more counts support this clonotype. The chain recombines TRBV7-9 with TRBJ1-2, with D tentatively TRBD1 (6 bases). Looked up from germline, CDR1 is SEHNR and CDR2 is FQNEAQ (reference sequence). This CDR3 contains 12 residues. V shed 6 bases and J shed 8 bases, with 13 bases lying between them. This CDR3 reads CASRYGGAGYTF. The CDR3 DNA follows: TGTGCCAGCAGATACGGGGGCGCGGGCTACACCTTC.

Many counts were recorded for this clonotype. The chain uses TRBV20-1 and TRBJ2-5; TRBD1 agrees at 7 bases. V was pared by 5 bases and J by 2 bases, with 5 bases of the junction left unmatched. CDR3 size: 13 residues. Germline V gives CDR1 DFQATT, CDR2 SNEGSKA (reference sequence). CDR3 bases: TGCAGTGCTCATAGGGACAGTCAAGAGACCCAGTACTTC. Translated, it gives CSAHRDSQETQYF.

This clonotype appeared many times. V gene TRBV7-8 combines with J gene TRBJ2-3; TRBD2 might be the D (6 bases). Germline V gene sequence: CDR1 SGHVS, CDR2 FQNEAQ. The CDR3 is 14 amino acids. Trimming removed 8 bases from V and 4 bases from J, with 16 bases in between. The CDR3 region has the DNA TGTGCCAGCTCCTACCGGGGGTCTCCAGATACGCAGTATTTT. Its protein is CASSYRGSPDTQYF.

This clonotype was seen only a few times. The chain links TRBV10-2 to TRBJ2-3; D might be TRBD2 (6 bases). The CDR3 contains 15 residues. With 6 bases removed from V and 0 bases from J, the gap between germline ends came to 13 bases. CDR1 and CDR2 from the germline V gene are WSHSY and SAAADI. The CDR3 is CASSPPSVSTDTQYF. The CDR3 coding sequence is TGCGCCAGCAGCCCCCCTAGCGTTAGCACAGATACGCAGTATTTT.